The 8 T cell receptor beta chains below all came from one sample that was sequenced in a study of T cell responses to AZD1222 COVID-19 vaccine. Profiled with immunoSEQ multiplex PCR; TCRdb holds only in-frame clones, not every one. Of over 120,000 clones in the sample, about 82% were seen once. The sample in question was peripheral blood, obtained 28 days after the second AZD1222 dose. All receptors derive from an adult who received the AZD1222 COVID-19 vaccine.

The chain couples TRBV15 to TRBJ2-1; D possibly corresponds to TRBD2 (6 bases). Germline lookup yields CDR1 LNHNV and CDR2 YYDKDF (reference sequence). The CDR3 is 14 amino acids. V lost 5 bases to trimming and J lost 2 bases, with 10 bases between them. In DNA form, the CDR3 reads TGTGCCACCAGCCGTAGCGGCACCTACAATGAGCAGTTCTTC. Translating it yields CATSRSGTYNEQFF. Together with reference TRBV15 and TRBJ2-1, the CDR3 gives the full variable domain: DAMVIQNPRYQVTQFGKPVTLSCSQTLNHNVMYWYQQKSSQAPKLLFHYYDKDFNNEADTPDNFQSRRPNTSFCFLDIRSPGLGDTAMYLCATSRSGTYNEQFFGPGTRLTVL.

The rearrangement links TRBV3-1 (or the pseudogene TRBV3-2) to TRBJ2-5; D ambiguous. Trimming shortened V by 0 bases and J by 1 base, and 6 bases separated the two germline ends. Germline values: CDR1 LGHDT, CDR2 YNNKEL (reference sequence). The CDR3 has 14 residues. This chain's CDR3 is CASSQERPQETQYF. The DNA of the CDR3 is TGTGCCAGCAGCCAAGAACGGCCCCAAGAGACCCAGTACTTC.

Here the CDR3 DNA reads TGTGCCACCAGCAGAGTGGGACACAGCTCTGGAAACACCATATATTTT. Its protein is CATSRVGHSSGNTIYF. This chain links TRBV15 with TRBJ1-3, with D perhaps TRBD1 (6 bases). V lost 1 base, J lost 0 bases, and 10 bases lay in between. This CDR3 comprises 16 residues. The germline V gene has CDR1 LNHNV and CDR2 YYDKDF (reference sequence).

The CDR3 nucleotides read TGTGCCAGTAGTATCCCCGGATACACTGAAGCTTTCTTT. Its translation: CASSIPGYTEAFF. The chain employs TRBV19 and TRBJ1-1; no reliable D call. This CDR3 contains 13 residues. Trimming pared 3 bases from V and 3 bases from J, leaving 8 bases between. Germline loops: CDR1 LNHDA, CDR2 SQIVND (reference sequence).

Worth noting for this clone: One end of the junction is discordant with germline, which a read error may explain. The chain couples TRBV6-6 to TRBJ2-7; 7 bases map to TRBD2. The length of the CDR3 is 15 residues. In germline, CDR1 is MNHNY, CDR2 SVGAGI (reference sequence). The CDR3 nucleotides read TGTGCCAGCAGCTACTCTGGGGGGGGCTCCTACGAGCAGTACTTC. The encoded protein is CASSYSGGGSYEQYF.

The rearrangement joins TRBV29-1 to TRBJ2-7; no definite D call. CDR3 length: 12 amino acids. V dropped 3 bases and J dropped 2 bases, with 8 bases sitting between them. Germline V gives CDR1 SQVTM, CDR2 ANQGSEA. The CDR3, as DNA: TGCAGCGTTGATCTGGGGACCTACGAGCAGTACTTC. Its translation: CSVDLGTYEQYF.

This rearrangement joins TRBV5-1 to TRBJ2-7; possible D gene TRBD1, 6 bases. V lost 2 bases, J lost 3 bases, and 9 bases lay in between. This CDR3 has 13 residues. CDR1 and CDR2 from the germline V gene are SGHRS and YFSETQ. CDR3 loop: CASSFRGDYEQYF. In nucleotides, the CDR3 is TGCGCCAGCAGCTTCAGGGGCGACTACGAGCAGTACTTC. Full variable domain (missing parts from reference TRBV5-1 and TRBJ2-7): KAGVTQTPRYLIKTRGQQVTLSCSPISGHRSVSWYQQTPGQGLQFLFEYFSETQRNKGNFPGRFSGRQFSNSRSEMNVSTLELGDSALYLCASSFRGDYEQYFGPGTRLTVT.

The count of this clone is one. The V call is TRBV5-4, the J call TRBJ2-3; no definite D call. The germline V gene encodes CDR1 SGHNT and CDR2 YYREEE (reference sequence). Trimming pared 3 bases from V and 1 base from J, leaving 9 bases between. This CDR3 spans 14 amino acids. The CDR3 here is CASSSDSGTDTQYF. CDR3 DNA sequence: TGTGCCAGCAGCTCAGACTCGGGCACAGATACGCAGTATTTT.